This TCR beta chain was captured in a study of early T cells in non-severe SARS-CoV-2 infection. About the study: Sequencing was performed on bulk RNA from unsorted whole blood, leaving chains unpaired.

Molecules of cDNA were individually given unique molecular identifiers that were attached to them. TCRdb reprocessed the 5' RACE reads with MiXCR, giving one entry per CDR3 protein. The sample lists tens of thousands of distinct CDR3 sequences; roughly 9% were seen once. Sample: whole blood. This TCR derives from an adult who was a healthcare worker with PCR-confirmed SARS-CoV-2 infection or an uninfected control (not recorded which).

The DNA for the CDR3 is TGTGCCAGCAGCCCATCAGGGGGGGTGAACACTGAAGCTTTCTTT. Residues: CASSPSGGVNTEAFF. The chain links TRBV5-4 to TRBJ1-1; 7 bases map to TRBD1. With V trimmed by 4 bases and J by 0 bases, 6 bases remained unmatched. Germline CDR1 is SGHNT and CDR2 is YYREEE (reference sequence). The length of the CDR3 is 15 residues.